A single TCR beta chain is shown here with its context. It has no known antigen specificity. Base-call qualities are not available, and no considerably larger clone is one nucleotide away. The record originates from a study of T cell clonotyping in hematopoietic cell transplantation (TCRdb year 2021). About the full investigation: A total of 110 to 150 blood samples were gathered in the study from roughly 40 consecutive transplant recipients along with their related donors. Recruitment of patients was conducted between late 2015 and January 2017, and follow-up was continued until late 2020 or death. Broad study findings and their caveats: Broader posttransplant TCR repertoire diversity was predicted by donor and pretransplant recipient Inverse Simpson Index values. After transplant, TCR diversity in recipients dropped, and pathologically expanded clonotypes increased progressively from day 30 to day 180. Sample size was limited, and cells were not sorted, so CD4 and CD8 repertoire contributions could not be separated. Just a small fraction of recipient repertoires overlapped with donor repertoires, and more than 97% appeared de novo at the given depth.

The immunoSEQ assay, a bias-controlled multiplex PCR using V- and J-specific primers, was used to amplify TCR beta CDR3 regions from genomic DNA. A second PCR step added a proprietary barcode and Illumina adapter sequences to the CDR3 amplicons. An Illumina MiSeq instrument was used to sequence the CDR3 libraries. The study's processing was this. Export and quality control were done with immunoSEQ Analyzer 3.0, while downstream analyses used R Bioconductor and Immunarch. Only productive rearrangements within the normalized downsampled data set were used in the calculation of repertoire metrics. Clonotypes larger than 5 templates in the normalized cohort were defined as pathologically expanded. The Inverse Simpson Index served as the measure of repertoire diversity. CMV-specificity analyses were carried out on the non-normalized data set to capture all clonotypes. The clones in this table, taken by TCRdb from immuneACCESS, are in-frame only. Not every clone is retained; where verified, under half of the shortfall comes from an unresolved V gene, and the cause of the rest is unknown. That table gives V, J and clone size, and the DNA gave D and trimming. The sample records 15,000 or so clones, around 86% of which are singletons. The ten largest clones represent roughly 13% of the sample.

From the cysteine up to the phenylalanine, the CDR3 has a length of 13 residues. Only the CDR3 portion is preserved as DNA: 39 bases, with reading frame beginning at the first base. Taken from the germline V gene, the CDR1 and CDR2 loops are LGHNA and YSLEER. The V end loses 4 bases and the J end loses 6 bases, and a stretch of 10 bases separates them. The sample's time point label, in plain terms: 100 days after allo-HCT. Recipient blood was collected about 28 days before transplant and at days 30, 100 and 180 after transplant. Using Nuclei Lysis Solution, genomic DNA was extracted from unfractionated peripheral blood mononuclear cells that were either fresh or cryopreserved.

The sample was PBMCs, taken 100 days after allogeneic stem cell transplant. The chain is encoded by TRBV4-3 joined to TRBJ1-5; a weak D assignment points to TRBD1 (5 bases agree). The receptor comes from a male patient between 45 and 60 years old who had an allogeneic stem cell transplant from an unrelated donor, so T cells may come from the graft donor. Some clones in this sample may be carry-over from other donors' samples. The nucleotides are TGCGCCAGCAGCCGCGGCCAGGGTCAGCCCCAGCATTTT. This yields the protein CASSRGQGQPQHF.